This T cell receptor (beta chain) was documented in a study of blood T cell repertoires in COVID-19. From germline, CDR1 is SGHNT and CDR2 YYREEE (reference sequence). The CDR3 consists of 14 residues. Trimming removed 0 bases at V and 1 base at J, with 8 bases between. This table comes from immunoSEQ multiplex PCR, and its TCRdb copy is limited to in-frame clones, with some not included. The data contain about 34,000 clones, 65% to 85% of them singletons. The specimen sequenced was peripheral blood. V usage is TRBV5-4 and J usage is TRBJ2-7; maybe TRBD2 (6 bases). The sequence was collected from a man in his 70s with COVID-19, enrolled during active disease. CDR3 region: CASSLGGTSYEQYF. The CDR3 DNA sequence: TGTGCCAGCAGCTTGGGAGGGACTTCCTACGAGCAGTACTTC.